This T cell receptor (beta chain) was identified during a study of beta chain features in type 1 diabetes. Regarding the study as a whole: Patients with Type 1 diabetes showed moderately but significantly shorter TCRB CDR3s in all four CD4+ subsets. It was not settled here whether HLA type affects TCRB rearrangement.

The V and J ends lost 8 bases and 0 bases respectively, with 16 bases between them. CDR3 length equals 15 residues. The germline gives CDR1 SEHNR, CDR2 FQNEAQ (reference sequence). This clone was picked up a small number of times. Its antigen is as yet unknown. cDNA synthesis used the whole RNA isolate, giving expressed TCRB sequences. An average of about 3.5 million reads was obtained for naive, central memory and regulatory T cell samples. Sequencing was performed with immunoSEQ multiplex PCR; in TCRdb, only in-frame clones are kept and a portion is missing. The sample lists around 310,000 clones; approximately 10% were seen once. Central memory, naive, regulatory and stem cell-like memory CD4+ cells were sorted by CD45RO/CCR7/CD25/CD127/CD95/CD27.

Sequenced: naive CD4+ T cells from blood. The receptor's source is a woman in her thirties in good health. The rearrangement uses TRBV7-9 and TRBJ1-2; maybe TRBD1 (5 bases). CDR3 residues: CASGGTALANYGYTF. CDR3 bases: TGTGCCAGCGGGGGGACCGCGCTAGCTAACTATGGCTACACCTTC.